This is a list of T cell receptor beta chains from one sample in a study of technical replicates of blood from several donors. Here immunoSEQ multiplex PCR was the method, and the copy in TCRdb shows in-frame clones only, minus some. The profile covers roughly 82,000 clones, with around 96% appearing a single time and around 0.38% taken by the ten largest. Sequencing input: T cells isolated from PBMCs. Receptor source: a human donor in good health. Each CDR3 is given with its conserved first and last residue. A D gene is named only where the DNA matches it firmly. Not every row has a clone size; where given, it reads once, few, many or a size class.

d_gene: -
j_gene: TRBJ2-7
v_gene: TRBV6-1
abundance: -
CDR3aa: CASSPSYEQYF
CDR3nt: TGTGCCAGCAGCCCTTCCTACGAGCAGTACTTC

d_gene: TRBD2
j_gene: TRBJ2-5
v_gene: TRBV7-2
abundance: -
CDR3aa: CASSTGLAGRGPQETQYF
CDR3nt: TGTGCCAGCAGCACAGGACTAGCGGGTAGGGGGCCTCAAGAGACCCAGTACTTC

d_gene: -
j_gene: TRBJ2-7
v_gene: TRBV7-7
abundance: -
CDR3aa: CASSLAGGGYEQYF
CDR3nt: TGTGCCAGCAGCTTAGCTGGCGGAGGGTACGAGCAGTACTTC

d_gene: -
j_gene: TRBJ2-5
v_gene: TRBV5-6
abundance: -
CDR3aa: CASSLGRTYQETQYF
CDR3nt: TGTGCCAGCAGCTTAGGGAGAACGTACCAAGAGACCCAGTACTTC

d_gene: -
j_gene: TRBJ2-1
v_gene: TRBV2
abundance: -
CDR3aa: CASRGEWGLWNEQFF
CDR3nt: TGTGCCAGCAGGGGGGAGTGGGGGCTGTGGAATGAGCAGTTCTTC

d_gene: -
j_gene: TRBJ1-1
v_gene: TRBV2
abundance: -
CDR3aa: CASSKQGNTEAFF
CDR3nt: TGTGCCAGCAGTAAACAGGGGAACACTGAAGCTTTCTTT

d_gene: TRBD2
j_gene: TRBJ2-7
v_gene: TRBV9
abundance: -
CDR3aa: CASSVGDYSYEQYF
CDR3nt: TGTGCCAGCAGCGTCGGGGACTATTCCTACGAGCAGTACTTC

d_gene: -
j_gene: TRBJ2-7
v_gene: TRBV7-8
abundance: -
CDR3aa: CASSSDRDTSYEQYF
CDR3nt: TGTGCCAGCAGCTCAGACCGGGACACATCCTACGAGCAGTACTTC

d_gene: -
j_gene: TRBJ1-1
v_gene: TRBV5-1
abundance: once
CDR3aa: CASSLGQEGNEAFF
CDR3nt: TGCGCCAGCAGCTTGGGACAGGAAGGGAATGAAGCTTTCTTT

d_gene: TRBD1
j_gene: TRBJ1-5
v_gene: TRBV5-6
abundance: -
CDR3aa: CASSLNRGYQPQHF
CDR3nt: TGTGCCAGCAGCTTGAACAGGGGATATCAGCCCCAGCATTTT

d_gene: -
j_gene: TRBJ2-3
v_gene: TRBV6-4
abundance: -
CDR3aa: CASWRRLSSTDTQYF
CDR3nt: TGTGCCAGCTGGAGGCGACTGTCTAGCACAGATACGCAGTATTTT

d_gene: -
j_gene: TRBJ1-1
v_gene: TRBV28
abundance: -
CDR3aa: CASSLQGTNTEAFF
CDR3nt: TGTGCCAGCAGTTTACAGGGTACGAACACTGAAGCTTTCTTT

d_gene: TRBD2
j_gene: TRBJ2-7
v_gene: TRBV6-6
abundance: -
CDR3aa: CASSYNSGTRYEQYF
CDR3nt: TGTGCCAGCAGTTACAATAGCGGGACTCGTTACGAGCAGTACTTC

d_gene: -
j_gene: TRBJ2-1
v_gene: TRBV11-2
abundance: -
CDR3aa: CASSLVGLDNEQFF
CDR3nt: TGTGCCAGCAGCTTAGTGGGCCTCGATAATGAGCAGTTCTTC

d_gene: -
j_gene: TRBJ2-2
v_gene: TRBV7-9
abundance: -
CDR3aa: CASSQVQLLTGELFF
CDR3nt: TGTGCCAGCAGCCAGGTCCAACTTCTTACCGGGGAGCTGTTTTTT

d_gene: TRBD2
j_gene: TRBJ2-5
v_gene: TRBV5-5
abundance: -
CDR3aa: CASGLAGVGGQETQYF
CDR3nt: TGTGCCAGCGGGCTAGCGGGAGTTGGAGGGCAAGAGACCCAGTACTTC

d_gene: -
j_gene: TRBJ1-2
v_gene: TRBV27
abundance: -
CDR3aa: CASSLSTRGSGYTF
CDR3nt: TGTGCCAGCAGTTTATCGACCCGGGGTAGCGGCTACACCTTC

d_gene: -
j_gene: TRBJ2-2
v_gene: TRBV4-1
abundance: -
CDR3aa: CASSQDSGESYTGELFF
CDR3nt: TGCGCCAGCAGCCAAGATTCGGGGGAAAGCTACACCGGGGAGCTGTTTTTT

d_gene: -
j_gene: TRBJ2-1
v_gene: TRBV6-5
abundance: once
CDR3aa: CASSGRSYNEQFF
CDR3nt: TGTGCCAGCAGCGGTCGCTCCTACAATGAGCAGTTCTTC

d_gene: -
j_gene: TRBJ2-7
v_gene: TRBV19
abundance: once
CDR3aa: CASSIDLGINEQYF
CDR3nt: TGTGCCAGTAGTATAGATCTGGGCATTAACGAGCAGTACTTC

d_gene: TRBD1
j_gene: TRBJ1-2
v_gene: TRBV5-4
abundance: -
CDR3aa: CASSLGQGAYGYTF
CDR3nt: TGTGCCAGCAGCTTGGGACAGGGGGCCTATGGCTACACCTTC

d_gene: TRBD1
j_gene: TRBJ1-3
v_gene: TRBV10-2
abundance: -
CDR3aa: CASSLDREGSGNTIYF
CDR3nt: TGCGCCAGCAGTTTGGACAGGGAAGGTTCGGGAAACACCATATATTTT

d_gene: -
j_gene: TRBJ2-3
v_gene: TRBV25-1
abundance: -
CDR3aa: CASSESRAVDTQYF
CDR3nt: TGTGCCAGCAGTGAATCCAGGGCGGTAGATACGCAGTATTTT

d_gene: -
j_gene: TRBJ1-2
v_gene: TRBV18
abundance: once
CDR3aa: CASSLSDGGAYGYTF
CDR3nt: TGTGCCAGCTCACTTTCTGACGGGGGTGCCTATGGCTACACCTTC

d_gene: -
j_gene: TRBJ2-1
v_gene: TRBV28
abundance: -
CDR3aa: CASCGGGYNEQFF
CDR3nt: TGTGCCAGCTGCGGAGGTGGGTACAATGAGCAGTTCTTC

d_gene: -
j_gene: TRBJ2-7
v_gene: TRBV5-4
abundance: -
CDR3aa: CASSVGIQAYEQYF
CDR3nt: TGTGCCAGCAGCGTCGGGATTCAGGCCTACGAGCAGTACTTC

d_gene: TRBD2
j_gene: TRBJ2-1
v_gene: TRBV28
abundance: -
CDR3aa: CASSLWGGELNNEQFF
CDR3nt: TGTGCCAGCAGTTTATGGGGGGGGGAGTTAAATAATGAGCAGTTCTTC

d_gene: -
j_gene: TRBJ1-1
v_gene: TRBV7-2
abundance: -
CDR3aa: CASSIRGETEAFF
CDR3nt: TGTGCCAGCAGTATAAGGGGCGAAACTGAAGCTTTCTTT

d_gene: -
j_gene: TRBJ1-5
v_gene: TRBV4-3
abundance: -
CDR3aa: CASSRDRFNQPQHF
CDR3nt: TGCGCCAGCAGCCGAGACAGGTTCAATCAGCCCCAGCATTTT

d_gene: -
j_gene: TRBJ1-1
v_gene: TRBV28
abundance: -
CDR3aa: CASSTPAQGITEAFF
CDR3nt: TGTGCCAGCAGTACCCCAGCGCAAGGTATTACTGAAGCTTTCTTT

d_gene: TRBD1
j_gene: TRBJ1-1
v_gene: TRBV28
abundance: -
CDR3aa: CASSKQGVMNTEAFF
CDR3nt: TGTGCCAGCAGTAAACAGGGGGTCATGAACACTGAAGCTTTCTTT

d_gene: TRBD1
j_gene: TRBJ1-1
v_gene: TRBV27
abundance: -
CDR3aa: CASSLDRGGTEAFF
CDR3nt: TGTGCCAGCAGCCTGGACAGGGGAGGAACTGAAGCTTTCTTT

d_gene: TRBD2
j_gene: TRBJ2-7
v_gene: TRBV6-5
abundance: -
CDR3aa: CASSYLAGEGEQYF
CDR3nt: TGTGCCAGCAGTTACTTAGCGGGAGAAGGGGAGCAGTACTTC

d_gene: -
j_gene: TRBJ1-3
v_gene: TRBV5-5
abundance: once
CDR3aa: CASSHDRFSGNTIYF
CDR3nt: TGTGCCAGCAGCCATGACAGGTTCTCTGGAAACACCATATATTTT

d_gene: -
j_gene: TRBJ1-5
v_gene: TRBV19
abundance: -
CDR3aa: CASSPGPQEGRQPQHF
CDR3nt: TGTGCCAGTAGCCCAGGGCCCCAGGAAGGGCGTCAGCCCCAGCATTTT

d_gene: TRBD1
j_gene: TRBJ2-7
v_gene: TRBV6-5
abundance: -
CDR3aa: CASSSTGNTAEQYF
CDR3nt: TGTGCCAGCAGCTCGACAGGGAATACAGCCGAGCAGTACTTC

d_gene: -
j_gene: TRBJ1-2
v_gene: TRBV2
abundance: -
CDR3aa: CASSQGSYYGYTF
CDR3nt: TGTGCCAGCAGCCAGGGTAGTTACTATGGCTACACCTTC

d_gene: -
j_gene: TRBJ2-1
v_gene: TRBV27
abundance: -
CDR3aa: CASSFRRNEQFF
CDR3nt: TGTGCCAGCAGTTTTCGGAGGAATGAGCAGTTCTTC

d_gene: -
j_gene: TRBJ1-1
v_gene: TRBV5-5
abundance: -
CDR3aa: CASSSFLNTEAFF
CDR3nt: TGTGCCAGCAGCTCCTTCTTGAACACTGAAGCTTTCTTT

d_gene: -
j_gene: TRBJ2-3
v_gene: TRBV4-3
abundance: -
CDR3aa: CASSQDTQIDTQYF
CDR3nt: TGCGCCAGCAGCCAAGATACCCAGATCGATACGCAGTATTTT

d_gene: TRBD2
j_gene: TRBJ2-7
v_gene: TRBV29-1
abundance: -
CDR3aa: CSVEGLAGSYEQYF
CDR3nt: TGCAGCGTTGAGGGACTAGCGGGATCCTACGAGCAGTACTTC

d_gene: -
j_gene: TRBJ2-1
v_gene: TRBV7-2
abundance: few
CDR3aa: CASSPGGITSYNEQFF
CDR3nt: TGTGCCAGCAGTCCCGGGGGAATTACTTCCTACAATGAGCAGTTCTTC

d_gene: TRBD2
j_gene: TRBJ2-7
v_gene: TRBV7-7
abundance: -
CDR3aa: CASSLGGGRDEQYF
CDR3nt: TGTGCTAGCAGCTTAGGAGGCGGGAGGGACGAGCAGTACTTC

d_gene: TRBD2
j_gene: TRBJ2-7
v_gene: TRBV7-6
abundance: -
CDR3aa: CASSPAPGGTSMSYEQYF
CDR3nt: TGTGCCAGCAGCCCCGCGCCTGGCGGGACTAGTATGAGCTACGAGCAGTACTTC

d_gene: TRBD2
j_gene: TRBJ2-1
v_gene: TRBV5-8
abundance: -
CDR3aa: CASSPPSGSTIF
CDR3nt: TGTGCCAGCAGTCCTCCTAGCGGGAGTACCATCTTC

d_gene: TRBD1
j_gene: TRBJ1-2
v_gene: TRBV6-5
abundance: -
CDR3aa: CASSYSGQDYGYTF
CDR3nt: TGTGCCAGCAGTTACTCAGGACAGGACTATGGCTACACCTTC

d_gene: TRBD2
j_gene: TRBJ2-1
v_gene: TRBV11-2
abundance: -
CDR3aa: CASSLTSGTYNEQFF
CDR3nt: TGTGCCAGCAGCTTGACTAGCGGGACATACAATGAGCAGTTCTTC

d_gene: -
j_gene: TRBJ1-2
v_gene: TRBV7-9
abundance: -
CDR3aa: CASSFKAGSIGYTF
CDR3nt: TGTGCCAGCAGCTTCAAGGCAGGGTCAATTGGCTACACCTTC